Reported below is one TCR beta chain. Its antigen remains unidentified. This sample is drawn from a study of cytomegalovirus exposure and HLA in healthy donors. The overall study: An earlier analysis found 117 million unique TCR beta sequences from approximately 200 million T cells.

PCR involved 60 Vbeta and 13 Jbeta primers. The table came from immunoSEQ multiplex PCR; TCRdb's copy has only in-frame clones and leaves some out. The repertoire has about 160,000 clones, 60% to 85% of them found once; the top ten carry about 1.5%. Points from the study as a whole: Later work associated around 18,000 TCR beta sequences with HLA alleles at 0.05 false discovery rate. A later analysis revealed that TCR association rates differed between HLA loci, peaking at DRB1 and bottoming out at HLA-C. One later analysis reportedly identified an Asian-associated ancestry cluster that showed fewer N-insertions than the roughly 720-donor mean.

V lost 0 bases and J lost 7, with 11 bases in between. The CDR3 length is 15 residues. In germline, CDR1 is SGHRS, CDR2 YFSETQ. Sequencing was done on a sample of PBMCs. This sequence was found in a woman aged 25 to 39 in good health and CMV-seronegative. The chain employs TRBV5-1 and TRBJ1-6, with no clear D. CDR3 in DNA: TGCGCCAGCAGCTTGGCCGGTAGCCTCAATTCACCCCTCCACTTT. This codes for CASSLAGSLNSPLHF.